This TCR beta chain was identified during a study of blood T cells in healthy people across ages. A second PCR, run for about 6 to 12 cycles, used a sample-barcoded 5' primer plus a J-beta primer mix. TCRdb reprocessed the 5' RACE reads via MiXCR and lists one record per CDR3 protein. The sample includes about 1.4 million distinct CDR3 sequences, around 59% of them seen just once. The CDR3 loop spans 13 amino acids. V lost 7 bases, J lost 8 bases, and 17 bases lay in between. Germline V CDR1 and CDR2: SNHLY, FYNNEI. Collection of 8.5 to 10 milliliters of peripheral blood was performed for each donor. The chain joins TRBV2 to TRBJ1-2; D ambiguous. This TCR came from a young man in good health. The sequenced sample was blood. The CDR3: CASKPLGSIGYTF. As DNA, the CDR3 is TGTGCCAGCAAGCCCCTCGGCTCTATAGGCTACACCTTC.